This T cell receptor beta chain was identified in a study of technical replicates of blood from several donors. V gave up 7 bases and J gave up 0 bases, with 16 bases separating them. CDR1 MDHEN and CDR2 SYDVKM come from the germline V gene. This CDR3 has 15 residues. TCRdb's copy holds only in-frame clones and misses some; the assay was immunoSEQ multiplex PCR. The data hold tens of thousands of clones, with 90% to 95% observed a single time. V usage is TRBV28 and J usage is TRBJ2-7; possibly TRBD2 for D (6 bases). Sequencing used T cells isolated from PBMCs. This receptor was identified in a human donor in good health. The CDR3 is CASTLGGGLSYEQYF. The CDR3 DNA is TGTGCCAGCACCCTGGGGGGAGGCCTCTCCTACGAGCAGTACTTC.